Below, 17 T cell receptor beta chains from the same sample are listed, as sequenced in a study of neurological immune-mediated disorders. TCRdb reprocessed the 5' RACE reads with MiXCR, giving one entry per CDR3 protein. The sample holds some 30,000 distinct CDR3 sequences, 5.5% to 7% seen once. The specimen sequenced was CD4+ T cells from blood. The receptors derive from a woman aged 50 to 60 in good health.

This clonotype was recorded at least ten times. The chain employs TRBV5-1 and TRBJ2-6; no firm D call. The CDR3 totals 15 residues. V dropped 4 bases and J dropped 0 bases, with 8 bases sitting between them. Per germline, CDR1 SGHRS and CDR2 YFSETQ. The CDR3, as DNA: TGCGCCAGCAGCGCCTGGGCCTCTGGGGCCAACGTCCTGACTTTC. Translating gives CASSAWASGANVLTF.

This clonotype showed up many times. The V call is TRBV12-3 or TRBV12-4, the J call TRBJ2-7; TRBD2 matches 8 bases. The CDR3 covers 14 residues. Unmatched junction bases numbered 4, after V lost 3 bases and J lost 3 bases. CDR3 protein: CASSFTGGGYEQYF. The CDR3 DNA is TGTGCCAGCAGTTTCACGGGGGGGGGCTACGAGCAGTACTTC.

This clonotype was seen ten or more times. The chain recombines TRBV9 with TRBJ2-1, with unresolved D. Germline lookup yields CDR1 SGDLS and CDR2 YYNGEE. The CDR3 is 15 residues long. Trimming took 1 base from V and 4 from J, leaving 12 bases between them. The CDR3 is CASSVTPDGYNEQFF. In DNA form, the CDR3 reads TGTGCCAGCAGCGTAACCCCGGACGGATACAATGAGCAGTTCTTC.

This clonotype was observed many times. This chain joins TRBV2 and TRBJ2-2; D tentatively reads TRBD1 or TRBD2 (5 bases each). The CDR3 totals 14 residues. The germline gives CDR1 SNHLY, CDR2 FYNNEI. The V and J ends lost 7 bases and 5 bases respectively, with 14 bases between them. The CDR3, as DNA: TGTGCCAGCAACCGGGACCCGAGGACCGGGGAGCTGTTTTTT. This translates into CASNRDPRTGELFF.

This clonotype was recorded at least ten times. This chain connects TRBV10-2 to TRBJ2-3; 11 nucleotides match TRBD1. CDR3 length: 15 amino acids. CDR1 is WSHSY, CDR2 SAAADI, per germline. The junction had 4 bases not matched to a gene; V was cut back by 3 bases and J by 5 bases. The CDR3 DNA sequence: TGCGCCAGCAGTGACGGGACAGGGGGTAGAGATACGCAGTATTTT. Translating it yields CASSDGTGGRDTQYF.

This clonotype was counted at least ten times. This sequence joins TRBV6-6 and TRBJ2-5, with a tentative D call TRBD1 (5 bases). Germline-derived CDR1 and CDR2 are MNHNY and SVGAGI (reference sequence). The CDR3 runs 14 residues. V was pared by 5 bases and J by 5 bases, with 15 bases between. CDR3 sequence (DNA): TGTGCCAGCAGTCGAACGACAGCATCGGAGACCCAGTACTTC. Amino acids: CASSRTTASETQYF.

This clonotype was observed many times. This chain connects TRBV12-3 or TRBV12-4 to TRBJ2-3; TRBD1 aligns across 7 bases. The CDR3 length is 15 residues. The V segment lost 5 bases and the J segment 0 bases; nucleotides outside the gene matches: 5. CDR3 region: CASSATGQSTDTQYF. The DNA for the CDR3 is TGTGCCAGCAGTGCGACAGGGCAAAGCACAGATACGCAGTATTTT.

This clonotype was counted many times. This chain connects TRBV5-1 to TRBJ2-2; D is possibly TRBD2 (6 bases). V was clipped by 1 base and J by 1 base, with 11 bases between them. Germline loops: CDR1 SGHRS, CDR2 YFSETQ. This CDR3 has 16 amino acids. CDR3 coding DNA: TGCGCCAGCAGCTTGAGTGGTAGCGGGAACACCGGGGAGCTGTTTTTT. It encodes CASSLSGSGNTGELFF.

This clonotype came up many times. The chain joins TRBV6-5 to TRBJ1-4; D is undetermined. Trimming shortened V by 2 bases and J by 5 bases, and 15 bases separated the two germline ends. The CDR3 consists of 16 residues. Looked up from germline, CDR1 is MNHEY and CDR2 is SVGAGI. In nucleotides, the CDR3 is TGTGCCAGCAGTTACGACGGGAGGGCGGCAAATGAAAAACTGTTTTTT. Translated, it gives CASSYDGRAANEKLFF.

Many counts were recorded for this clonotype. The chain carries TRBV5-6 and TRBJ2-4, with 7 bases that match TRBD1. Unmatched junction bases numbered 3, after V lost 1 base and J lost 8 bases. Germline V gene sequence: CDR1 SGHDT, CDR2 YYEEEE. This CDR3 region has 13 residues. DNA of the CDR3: TGTGCCAGCAGCTTGACAGGGGACGACATTCAGTACTTC. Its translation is CASSLTGDDIQYF.

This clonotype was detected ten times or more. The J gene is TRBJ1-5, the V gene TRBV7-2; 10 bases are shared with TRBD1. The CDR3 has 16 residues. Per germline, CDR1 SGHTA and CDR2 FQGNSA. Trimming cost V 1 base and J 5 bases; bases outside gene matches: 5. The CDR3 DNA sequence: TGTGCCAGCAGCTTAGTCGGGACAGGGGTGGATCAGCCCCAGCATTTT. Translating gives CASSLVGTGVDQPQHF.

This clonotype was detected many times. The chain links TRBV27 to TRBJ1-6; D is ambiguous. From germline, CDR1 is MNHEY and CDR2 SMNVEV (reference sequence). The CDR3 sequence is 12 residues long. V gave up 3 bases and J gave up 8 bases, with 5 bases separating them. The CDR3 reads CASSFGDSPLHF. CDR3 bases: TGTGCCAGCAGTTTCGGGGATTCACCCCTCCACTTT.

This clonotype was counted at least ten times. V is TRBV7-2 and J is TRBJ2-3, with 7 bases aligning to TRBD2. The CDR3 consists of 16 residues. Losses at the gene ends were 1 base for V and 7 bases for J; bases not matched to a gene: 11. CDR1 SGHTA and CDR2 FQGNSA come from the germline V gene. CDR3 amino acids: CASSLDRASGLNTQYF. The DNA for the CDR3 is TGTGCCAGCAGCTTAGATCGGGCTAGCGGATTGAATACGCAGTATTTT.

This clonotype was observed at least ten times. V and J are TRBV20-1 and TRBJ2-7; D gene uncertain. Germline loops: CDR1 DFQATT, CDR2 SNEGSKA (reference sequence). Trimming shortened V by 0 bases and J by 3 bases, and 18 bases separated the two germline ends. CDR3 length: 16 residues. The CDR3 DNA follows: TGCAGTGCTAGAGATAGGCCGGCTAGTCAACTCTACGAGCAGTACTTC. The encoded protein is CSARDRPASQLYEQYF.

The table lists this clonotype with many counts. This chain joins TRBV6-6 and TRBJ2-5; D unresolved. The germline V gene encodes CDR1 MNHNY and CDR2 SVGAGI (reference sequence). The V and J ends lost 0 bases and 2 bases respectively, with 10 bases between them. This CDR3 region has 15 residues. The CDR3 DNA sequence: TGTGCCAGCAGTTACTCGACATCAAGGCAAGAGACCCAGTACTTC. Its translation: CASSYSTSRQETQYF.

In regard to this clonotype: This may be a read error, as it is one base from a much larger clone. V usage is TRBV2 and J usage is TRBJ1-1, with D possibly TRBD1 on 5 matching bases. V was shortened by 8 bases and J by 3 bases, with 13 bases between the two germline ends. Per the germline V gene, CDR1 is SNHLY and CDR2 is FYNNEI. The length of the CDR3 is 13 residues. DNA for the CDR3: TGTGCCAGCGGACCCGACAGTGACACTGAAGCTTTCTTT. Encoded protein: CASGPDSDTEAFF. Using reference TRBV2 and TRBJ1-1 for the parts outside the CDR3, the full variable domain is EPEVTQTPSHQVTQMGQEVILRCVPISNHLYFYWYRQILGQKVEFLVSFYNNEISEKSEIFDDQFSVERPDGSNFTLKIRSTKLEDSAMYFCASGPDSDTEAFFGQGTRLTVV.

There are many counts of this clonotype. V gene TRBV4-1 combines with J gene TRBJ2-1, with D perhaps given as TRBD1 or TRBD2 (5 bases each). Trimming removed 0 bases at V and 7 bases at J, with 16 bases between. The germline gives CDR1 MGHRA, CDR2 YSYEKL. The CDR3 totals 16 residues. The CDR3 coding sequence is TGCGCCAGCAGCCAAGAGCCGCAGGGACGCTTTAATGAGCAGTTCTTC. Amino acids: CASSQEPQGRFNEQFF.